A single T cell receptor beta chain is shown here with its context. What it binds is not known. The data originate from a study of cytomegalovirus exposure and HLA in healthy donors. Findings of the study overall: According to the study, 160 or so TCR beta chains were cytomegalovirus-associated. No immune exposure information besides CMV serostatus was available. Confirmation in vitro established that a few CMV-associated chains were specific for CMV antigens. An analysis that was carried out later associated approximately 15,000 TCR beta sequences with HLA alleles at 0.05 false discovery rate.

The PCR was carried out with 60 Vbeta primers and 13 Jbeta primers. Sequencing was performed with immunoSEQ multiplex PCR; in TCRdb, only in-frame clones are kept and a portion is missing. The sample holds approximately 120,000 clones; roughly a tenth are singletons and the top ten take 4% to 5%. Sequenced material: PBMCs. This TCR came from a young woman in good health and CMV-seropositive.

The CDR3 here is CASSQGSGSTYEQYF. CDR3 nucleotides: TGCGCCAGCAGCCAGGGTAGCGGGAGTACCTACGAGCAGTACTTC. The V gene is TRBV4-1, the J gene TRBJ2-7, with 9 positions matching TRBD2. The CDR3 contains 15 residues. CDR1 and CDR2 (germline): MGHRA, YSYEKL. J was trimmed by 2 bases and V by 3 bases; bases with no gene match: 5.